This T cell receptor (beta chain) was observed in a study of T cells in Graves' hyperthyroidism and ophthalmopathy. For the study at large: Peripheral blood samples were taken at initial diagnosis, prior to any treatment. Study-level findings and limits: The authors' 13 V-J model separated ophthalmopathy from stable hyperthyroidism. Ophthalmopathy prediction by the model preceded onset by a median roughly 6.3 months.

V was cut by 3 bases and J by 5 bases, with 17 bases left in between. CDR1 and CDR2 (germline): ENHRY, SYGVKD. CDR3 length: 16 residues. In this sample, this clonotype turned up many times. Its antigen remains unidentified. TCR beta CDR3 regions were amplified from RNA. During a first-round RT-PCR of the TCR CDR3, the HTBI primer set was used. TCRdb fed the multiplex PCR reads into MiXCR, producing one record per CDR3 protein. The sample holds approximately 300,000 distinct CDR3 sequences, roughly 17% seen once. Sequencing input: blood. The chain employs TRBV10-3 and TRBJ2-1, with TRBD2 as a possible D gene (5 bases). This sequence was found in a man aged 25 to 40 with Graves' hyperthyroidism. CDR3 protein: CAISDLGLKSHNEQFF. CDR3 nucleotides: TGTGCCATCAGTGACCTAGGACTCAAAAGCCACAATGAGCAGTTCTTC.